This T cell receptor beta chain was observed in a study of blood T cells in healthy people across ages. The CDR3 extends over 13 amino acids. V was pared by 5 bases and J by 6 bases, with 4 bases of the junction left unmatched. Germline assignment: CDR1 SGHAT and CDR2 FQNNGV. This clonotype was recorded many times. It was with a sample-barcoded 5' primer and a J-beta primer mix that a second PCR of roughly 7 to 12 cycles was run. MiXCR, run by TCRdb on the 5' RACE reads, gives a single entry per CDR3 protein. This sample has hundreds of thousands of distinct CDR3 sequences, with 22% found just once. Input material: blood. This clonotype originated in a man between 65 and 85 years old in good health. This chain joins TRBV11-2 and TRBJ1-2; 9 bases line up with TRBD1. The CDR3 protein is CASSLDRGDGYTF. CDR3 DNA sequence: TGTGCCAGCAGCCTTGACAGGGGGGATGGCTACACCTTC.